The following is a T cell receptor beta chain sequence with its context. In the original processing: Amplifying reference gene primers gave estimates of nucleated cell counts. Using immunoSEQ multiplex PCR, the repertoire was profiled, and TCRdb retains in-frame clones only, with some absent. D and trimming come from the DNA, and the V and J calls and clone size come from that table. This table holds tens of thousands of clones, around nine tenths found once. The CDR3 sequence is 13 residues long. Trimming removed 7 bases at V and 7 bases at J, with 11 bases between. Germline lookup yields CDR1 LGHNT and CDR2 FRNRAP. This sample is part of a study of blood T cell repertoires in COVID-19. Study background: Donors in the United States, Italy and Spain gave samples during acute or convalescent COVID-19. PBMCs, B-cell-depleted T cells, or T cells provided the cDNA or gDNA that made up the material.

The sequencing sample was made of peripheral blood. The sequence derives from a man aged 45-65 years with active or convalescent COVID-19. The J gene is TRBJ1-6, the V gene TRBV12-5; weak D call: TRBD1 (5 bases). CDR3 amino acids: CASAPTVNSPLHF. DNA for the CDR3: TGTGCTAGTGCCCCGACAGTAAATTCACCCCTCCACTTT.